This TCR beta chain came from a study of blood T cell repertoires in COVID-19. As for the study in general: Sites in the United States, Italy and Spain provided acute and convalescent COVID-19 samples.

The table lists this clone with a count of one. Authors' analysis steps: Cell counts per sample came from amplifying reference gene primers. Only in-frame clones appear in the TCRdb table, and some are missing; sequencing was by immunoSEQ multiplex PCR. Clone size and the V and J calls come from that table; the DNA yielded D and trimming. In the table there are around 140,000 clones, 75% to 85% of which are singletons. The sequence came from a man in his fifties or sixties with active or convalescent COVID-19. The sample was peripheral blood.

CDR3 sequence reads: CAISKYGTGSEGTEAFF. In nucleotides, the CDR3 is TGTGCCATCAGCAAATATGGGACAGGGTCTGAGGGCACTGAAGCTTTCTTT. The rearrangement joins TRBV10-3 to TRBJ1-1, with 9 bases identical to TRBD1. Germline V gene sequence: CDR1 ENHRY, CDR2 SYGVKD. The junction had 15 bases not matched to a gene; V was cut back by 6 bases and J by 4 bases. The CDR3 has 17 residues.